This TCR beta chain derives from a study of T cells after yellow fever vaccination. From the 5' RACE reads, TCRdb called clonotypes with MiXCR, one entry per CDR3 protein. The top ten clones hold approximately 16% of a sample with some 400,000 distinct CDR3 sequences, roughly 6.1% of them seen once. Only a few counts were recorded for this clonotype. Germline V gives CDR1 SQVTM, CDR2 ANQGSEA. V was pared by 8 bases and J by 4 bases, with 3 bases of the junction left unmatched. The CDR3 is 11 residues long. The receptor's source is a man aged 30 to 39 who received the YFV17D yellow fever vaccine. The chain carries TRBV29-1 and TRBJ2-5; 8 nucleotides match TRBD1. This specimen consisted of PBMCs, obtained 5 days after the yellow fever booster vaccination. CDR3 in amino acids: CSPGTGETQYF. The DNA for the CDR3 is TGCAGCCCGGGGACAGGAGAGACCCAGTACTTC.